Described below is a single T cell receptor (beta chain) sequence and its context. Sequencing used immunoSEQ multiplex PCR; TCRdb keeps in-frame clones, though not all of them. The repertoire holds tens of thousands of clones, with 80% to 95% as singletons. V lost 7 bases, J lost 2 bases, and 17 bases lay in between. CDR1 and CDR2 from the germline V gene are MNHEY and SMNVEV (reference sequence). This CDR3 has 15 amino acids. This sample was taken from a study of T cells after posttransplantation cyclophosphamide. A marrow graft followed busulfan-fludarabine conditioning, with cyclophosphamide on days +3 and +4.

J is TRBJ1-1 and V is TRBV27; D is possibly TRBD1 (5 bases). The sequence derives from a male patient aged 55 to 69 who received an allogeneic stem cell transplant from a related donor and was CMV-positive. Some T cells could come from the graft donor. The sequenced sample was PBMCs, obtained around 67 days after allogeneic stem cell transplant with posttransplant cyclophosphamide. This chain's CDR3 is CASTPWAGTNTEAFF. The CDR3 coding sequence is TGTGCCAGCACCCCATGGGCAGGGACTAACACTGAAGCTTTCTTT.